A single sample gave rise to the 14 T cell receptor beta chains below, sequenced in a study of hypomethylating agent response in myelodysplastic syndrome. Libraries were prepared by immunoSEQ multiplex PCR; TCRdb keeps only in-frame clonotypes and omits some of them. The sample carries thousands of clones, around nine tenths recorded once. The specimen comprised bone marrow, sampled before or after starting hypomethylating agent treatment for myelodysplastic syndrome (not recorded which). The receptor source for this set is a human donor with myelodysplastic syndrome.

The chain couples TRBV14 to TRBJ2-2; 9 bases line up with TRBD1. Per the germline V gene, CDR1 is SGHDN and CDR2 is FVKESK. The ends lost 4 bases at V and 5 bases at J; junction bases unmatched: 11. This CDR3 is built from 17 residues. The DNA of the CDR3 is TGTGCCAGCAGCCGAGGGACAGGGTTCCCCGGGACCGGGGAGCTGTTTTTT. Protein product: CASSRGTGFPGTGELFF.

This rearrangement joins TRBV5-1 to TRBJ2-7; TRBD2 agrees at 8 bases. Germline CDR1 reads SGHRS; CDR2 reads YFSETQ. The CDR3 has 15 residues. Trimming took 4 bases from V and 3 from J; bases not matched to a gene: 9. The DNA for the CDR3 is TGCGCCAGCAGCCCCGAGCGGGGGTATGGCTACGAGCAGTACGTC. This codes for CASSPERGYGYEQYV.

CDR3 sequence (DNA): TGTGCCAGCAGTTTCGTCGGGGGCCCCTTGGATGAGCAGTTCTTC. Translating it yields CASSFVGGPLDEQFF. The chain joins TRBV27 to TRBJ2-1, with D perhaps given as TRBD1 or TRBD2 (6 bases each). Trimming removed 3 bases at V and 8 bases at J, with 17 bases between. This CDR3 is 15 amino acids long. Germline V gene sequence: CDR1 MNHEY, CDR2 SMNVEV (reference sequence).

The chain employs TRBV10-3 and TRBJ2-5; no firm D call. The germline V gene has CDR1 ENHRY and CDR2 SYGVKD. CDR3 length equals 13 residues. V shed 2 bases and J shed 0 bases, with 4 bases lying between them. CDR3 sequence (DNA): TGTGCCATCAGTGAGAGGAACCAAGAGACCCAGTACTTC. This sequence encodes CAISERNQETQYF.

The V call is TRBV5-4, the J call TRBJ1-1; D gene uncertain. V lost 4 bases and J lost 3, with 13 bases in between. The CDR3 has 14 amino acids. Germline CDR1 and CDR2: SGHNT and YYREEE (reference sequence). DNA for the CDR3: TGTGCCAGCAGCCGAAGGACGGAGCACACTGAAGCTTTCTTT. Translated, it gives CASSRRTEHTEAFF.

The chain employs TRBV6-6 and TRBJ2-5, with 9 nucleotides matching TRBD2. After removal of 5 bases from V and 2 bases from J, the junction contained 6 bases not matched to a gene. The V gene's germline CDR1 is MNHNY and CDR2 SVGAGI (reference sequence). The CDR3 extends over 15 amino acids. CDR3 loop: CASSLMRGGQETQYF. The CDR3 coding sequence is TGTGCCAGCAGTCTCATGCGGGGGGGGCAAGAGACCCAGTACTTC.

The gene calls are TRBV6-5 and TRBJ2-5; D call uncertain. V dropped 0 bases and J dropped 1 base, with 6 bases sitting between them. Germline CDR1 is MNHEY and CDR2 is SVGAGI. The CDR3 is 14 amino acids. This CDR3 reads CASSYSQAQETQYF. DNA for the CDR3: TGTGCCAGCAGTTACTCGCAAGCCCAAGAGACCCAGTACTTC.

CDR3 residues: CASSLVGLKNTEAFF. In DNA form, the CDR3 reads TGCGCCAGCAGCTTGGTGGGACTCAAGAACACTGAAGCTTTCTTT. V usage is TRBV5-1 and J usage is TRBJ1-1, with D perhaps TRBD1 (5 bases). The germline V and J ends were trimmed by 0 bases and 1 base, with 10 bases remaining between them. This CDR3 is built from 15 residues. Germline loops: CDR1 SGHRS, CDR2 YFSETQ. The full variable domain, rest sourced from reference TRBV5-1 and TRBJ1-1, is KAGVTQTPRYLIKTRGQQVTLSCSPISGHRSVSWYQQTPGQGLQFLFEYFSETQRNKGNFPGRFSGRQFSNSRSEMNVSTLELGDSALYLCASSLVGLKNTEAFFGQGTRLTVV.

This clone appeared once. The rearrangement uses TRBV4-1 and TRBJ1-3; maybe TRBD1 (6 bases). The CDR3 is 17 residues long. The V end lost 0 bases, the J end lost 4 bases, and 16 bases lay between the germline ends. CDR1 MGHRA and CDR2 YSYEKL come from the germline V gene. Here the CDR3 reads CASSQDSGGTLGNTIYF. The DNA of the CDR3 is TGCGCCAGCAGCCAAGATTCCGGGGGCACACTCGGAAACACCATATATTTT.

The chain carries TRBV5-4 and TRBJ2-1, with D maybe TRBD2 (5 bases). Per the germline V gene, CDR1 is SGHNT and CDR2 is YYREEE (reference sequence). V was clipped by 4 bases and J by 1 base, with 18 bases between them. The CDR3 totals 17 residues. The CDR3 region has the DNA TGTGCCAGCAGCCCCCCGGGTCCCCGAGGGTCCTACAATGAGCAGTTCTTC. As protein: CASSPPGPRGSYNEQFF.

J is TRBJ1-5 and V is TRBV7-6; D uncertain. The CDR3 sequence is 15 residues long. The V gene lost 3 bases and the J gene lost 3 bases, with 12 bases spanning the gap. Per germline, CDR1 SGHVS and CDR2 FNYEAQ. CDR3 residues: CASSLGGRDNQPQHF. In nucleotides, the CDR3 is TGTGCCAGCAGCTTGGGTGGGAGAGACAATCAGCCCCAGCATTTT. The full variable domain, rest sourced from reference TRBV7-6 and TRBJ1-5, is GAGVSQSPRYKVTKRGQDVALRCDPISGHVSLYWYRQALGQGPEFLTYFNYEAQQDKSGLPNDRFSAERPEGSISTLTIQRTEQRDSAMYRCASSLGGRDNQPQHFGDGTRLSIL.

The CDR3 sequence is CASSMQQSSGANVLTF. CDR3 DNA: TGCGCCAGCAGCATGCAACAGTCATCTGGGGCCAACGTCCTGACTTTC. The chain is built from TRBV5-1 and TRBJ2-6; D is undetermined. The CDR3 covers 16 residues. CDR1 is SGHRS and CDR2 is YFSETQ in the germline V gene. V was cut by 4 bases and J by 1 base, with 12 bases left in between.

The CDR3 bases are TGTGCCAGCAGCTTGGTTCCAGGGTACAACACTGAAGCTTTCTTT. It codes for CASSLVPGYNTEAFF. The chain combines TRBV5-6 with TRBJ1-1; weak D call: TRBD1 (5 bases). The CDR3 has 15 amino acids. The ends were cut back, 0 bases at V and 2 bases at J, with 11 bases in the middle. Germline V gene lookup returns CDR1 SGHDT and CDR2 YYEEEE.

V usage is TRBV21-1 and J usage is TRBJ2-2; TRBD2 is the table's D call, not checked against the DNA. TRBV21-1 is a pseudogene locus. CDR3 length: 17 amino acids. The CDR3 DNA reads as TGTGCCAGCAGCCCGGTATCGGGGGGGGAGAACACCGGGGAGCTGTTTTTT. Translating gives CASSPVSGGENTGELFF.